The 30 T cell receptor beta chains reported below all come from one sample, sequenced in a study of regulatory T cells in long-lasting Graves disease (dated by TCRdb to the early 2020s). Per the publication, the time point label means: newly diagnosed GD, antithyroid drugs for less than 3 months. For both TCR sequencing and RNA sequencing, RNA was extracted from PBMCs using TRIzol. The protocol used for the library was multiplex PCR. TCRdb lists the instrument as Illumina HiSeq 4000. CDR3 regions were amplified by Arm-PCR with iRepertoire HTBI primers to construct TCR beta libraries. TCRdb ran its own pipeline on the public reads, namely fastp trimming at Q25 and MiXCR clone calling, and kept in-frame beta chains. Every CDR3 protein is listed once, alongside the most common genes and DNA of its rows. A total of roughly 400,000 distinct CDR3 sequences appear in this sample, approximately 16% of them only once. The biggest ten clones account for about 25% of the sample.

Separately, the same data were catalogued under a study of T cells in Graves' hyperthyroidism and ophthalmopathy.

The input for sequencing was peripheral blood mononuclear cells (PBMCs), taken at new diagnosis, from a patient treated with antithyroid drugs. These TCRs come from a woman between 18 and 30 years old with Graves disease. Donor details come from another sample of the same person, matched by shared clones.

In this sample, this clonotype turned up many times. The chain joins TRBV11-3 to TRBJ2-7; the D gene could be TRBD1 or TRBD2 (5 bases each). Germline CDR1 SGHNT, CDR2 YENEEA. The CDR3 totals 13 residues. Trimming removed 9 bases at V and 3 bases at J, with 15 bases between. DNA of the CDR3: TGTGCCAGTCAAGGGGACCACCACTACGAGCAGTACTTC. Encoded protein: CASQGDHHYEQYF.

This chain links TRBV11-3 with TRBJ1-1, with D unclear. The CDR3 is 16 amino acids. Germline loops: CDR1 SGHNT, CDR2 YENEEA. The ends were cut back, 0 bases at V and 6 bases at J, with 17 bases in the middle. CDR3 nucleotides: TGTGCCAGCAGCTTAGATCTAGGCAGTTTGATACCTGAAGCTTTCTTT. Its protein is CASSLDLGSLIPEAFF.

This clonotype was seen repeatedly, ten times or more. CDR3 amino acids: CASSFTTVGVNNEQFF. The CDR3 coding sequence is TGTGCCAGCAGCTTCACGACTGTAGGAGTTAACAATGAGCAGTTCTTC. The genes are TRBV5-6 and TRBJ2-1; unclear D gene. The germline V and J ends were trimmed by 2 bases and 5 bases, with 17 bases remaining between them. This CDR3 is built from 16 residues. Germline CDR1 and CDR2: SGHDT and YYEEEE.

This clonotype was seen at least ten times. The chain has TRBV7-8 and TRBJ2-1; the D gene is possibly TRBD2 (5 bases). V lost 6 bases and J 6 bases, leaving 12 bases between the germline ends. The CDR3 is 13 amino acids. The germline V gene encodes CDR1 SGHVS and CDR2 FQNEAQ. The CDR3 sequence is CASSLGNRNEQFF. CDR3 DNA: TGTGCCAGCAGTCTCGGGAACCGCAATGAGCAGTTCTTC.

This clonotype was detected ten times or more. DNA of the CDR3: TGTGCCAGCAGCCAATCGAACCGGGACAGGGTCCATGGCTACACCTTC. This codes for CASSQSNRDRVHGYTF. The chain combines TRBV3-1 with TRBJ1-2, with 9 bases fitting TRBD1. Looked up from germline, CDR1 is LGHDT and CDR2 is YNNKEL (reference sequence). The CDR3 runs 16 residues. V lost 2 bases and J lost 6; bases outside the gene matches: 10.

This clonotype was observed a few times. Being one base from a much bigger clone, this may be a read error. The gene calls are TRBV20-1 and TRBJ2-1, with TRBD1 identical over 7 bases. From germline, CDR1 is DFQATT and CDR2 SNEGSKA (reference sequence). This CDR3 region has 15 residues. CDR3 amino acids: CSATQRGRSYNEQSF. The CDR3 DNA reads as TGCAGTGCAACCCAGAGGGGGCGCTCCTACAATGAGCAGTCCTTC.

The chain joins TRBV5-4 to TRBJ2-5; TRBD2 matches 7 bases. The CDR3 extends over 13 amino acids. The germline gives CDR1 SGHNT, CDR2 YYREEE (reference sequence). V lost 3 bases, J lost 5 bases, and 4 bases stayed unmatched. CDR3 coding DNA: TGTGCCAGCAGCTCGACTAGCAAGGAGACCCAGTACTTC. Its translation: CASSSTSKETQYF.

This clonotype was found a few times. V gene TRBV19 combines with J gene TRBJ2-1, with D possibly TRBD2 on 6 matching bases. This CDR3 is built from 14 residues. From germline, CDR1 is LNHDA and CDR2 SQIVND (reference sequence). Trimming pared 7 bases from V and 6 bases from J, leaving 16 bases between. The CDR3 is CASNWGVLGNEQFF. The CDR3 DNA is TGTGCCAGTAACTGGGGGGTCCTTGGCAATGAGCAGTTCTTC.

This clonotype was seen at least ten times. V gene TRBV6-1 combines with J gene TRBJ2-7; 10 nucleotides agree with TRBD2. This CDR3 has 16 amino acids. Germline lookup yields CDR1 MNHNS and CDR2 SASEGT. The trim removed 8 bases at V and 7 bases at J, leaving 17 bases unmatched. CDR3 loop: CASRSFRTSGISEQYF. CDR3 nucleotide sequence: TGTGCCAGCCGCTCTTTCCGCACTAGCGGGATAAGTGAGCAGTACTTC.

In this sample, this clonotype turned up many times. The chain's CDR3 is CATSRGRGGTDTQYF. The CDR3 region has the DNA TGTGCCACCAGCAGAGGTAGGGGCGGCACAGATACGCAGTATTTT. This chain connects TRBV15 to TRBJ2-3, with D maybe TRBD1 (5 bases). The CDR3 runs to 15 residues. V gave up 1 base and J gave up 1 base, with 9 bases separating them. Germline V CDR1 and CDR2: LNHNV, YYDKDF (reference sequence).

This sequence joins TRBV5-6 and TRBJ2-1; D is possibly TRBD2 (6 bases). Germline values: CDR1 SGHDT, CDR2 YYEEEE. Trimming took off 4 bases at V and 9 bases at J, with 14 bases between the two ends. This CDR3 comprises 13 residues. In DNA form, the CDR3 reads TGTGCCAGCAGCCTCAGGGACTGGAGTGAGCAGTTCTTC. It encodes CASSLRDWSEQFF.

This clonotype was counted a few times. This chain connects TRBV9 to TRBJ2-7; 9 bases match TRBD2. J lost 7 bases, V lost 3 bases, and 11 bases had no gene match. CDR3 length equals 15 residues. In germline, CDR1 is SGDLS, CDR2 YYNGEE. The CDR3 is CASSAFGGREGEQYF. CDR3 DNA sequence: TGTGCCAGCAGCGCCTTTGGCGGGAGGGAAGGTGAGCAGTACTTC.

This clonotype showed up just a few times. V and J are TRBV5-1 and TRBJ2-1; a possible D gene is TRBD2 (6 bases). Looked up from germline, CDR1 is SGHRS and CDR2 is YFSETQ. V was cut by 4 bases and J by 4 bases, with 12 bases left in between. CDR3 length: 14 amino acids. The CDR3 DNA follows: TGCGCCAGCAGCGGGGGACTTCAGTACAATGAGCAGTTCTTC. It specifies CASSGGLQYNEQFF.

This clonotype was seen many times. J is TRBJ2-1 and V is TRBV18; unclear D gene. From germline, CDR1 is KGHSH and CDR2 LQKENI. Trimming cost V 0 bases and J 3 bases, with 9 bases left between them. The CDR3 has 15 residues. The chain's CDR3 is CASSPPSSHYNEQFF. DNA of the CDR3: TGTGCCAGCTCACCACCGTCCAGCCACTACAATGAGCAGTTCTTC.

This chain links TRBV6-2 or TRBV6-3 with TRBJ2-2, with 10 bases lining up with TRBD2. V trimming: 2 bases; J trimming: 5 bases; junction bases outside the gene matches: 8. Germline values: CDR1 MNHEY, CDR2 SVGEGT. CDR3 length equals 17 residues. Here the CDR3 DNA reads TGTGCCAGCAGTTACCCAAGGAAACTAGCGGGAACCGGGGAGCTGTTTTTT. It translates to CASSYPRKLAGTGELFF.

About this clonotype itself: A read error is possible here, since a much larger clone lies one base away. V usage is TRBV18 and J usage is TRBJ1-1; D not certain. The CDR3 covers 14 residues. Germline CDR1 KGHSH, CDR2 LQKENI. The CDR3 DNA sequence: TGTGCCGGCTCACCGGGTCGAGAGAACACTGAAGCTTTCTTT. Its translation is CAGSPGRENTEAFF.

This clonotype has a handful of counts. This could be a read error, since a much larger clone is one nucleotide away. The conserved closing phenylalanine or tryptophan is absent in this CDR3, likely reflecting a read error. The chain links TRBV28 to TRBJ2-5; possible D gene TRBD2, 6 bases. The germline V gene encodes CDR1 MDHEN and CDR2 SYDVKM. This CDR3 region has 14 residues. Deletions cut 6 bases from V and 5 bases from J, with 16 bases between. CDR3 coding DNA: TGTGCCAGCAGACTTCTAGGTGGGAGGGAGACCCAGTACTTA. Translation gives CASRLLGGRETQYL.

Many counts were recorded for this clonotype. As DNA, the CDR3 is TGCGCCAGCAGCCAAGATCGACTAGCGGGCACAGATACGCAGTATTTT. Amino acid sequence: CASSQDRLAGTDTQYF. The rearrangement joins TRBV4-1 to TRBJ2-3; TRBD2 matches at 9 bases. The germline CDR1 and CDR2 sequences are MGHRA and YSYEKL. V shed 0 bases, J shed 1 base, and the junction held 2 bases outside the gene matches. CDR3 length: 16 residues.

This clonotype was seen just once. This could be a read error, since a much larger clone is one nucleotide away. This rearrangement joins TRBV12-3 or TRBV12-4 to TRBJ2-3; D perhaps matches TRBD2 (5 bases). The CDR3 has 16 amino acids. V dropped 5 bases and J dropped 2 bases, with 17 bases sitting between them. CDR3 nucleotide sequence: TGTGCCAGCAGTCGCCAAGAAGCGGTCGACACAGATACGCAGTATTTT. It translates to CASSRQEAVDTDTQYF.

This clonotype appeared a few times. V usage is TRBV6-4 and J usage is TRBJ2-6; D may correspond to TRBD1 or TRBD2 (6 bases each). From germline, CDR1 is MRHNA and CDR2 SNTAGT. V lost 5 bases and J lost 0, with 11 bases in between. This CDR3 spans 16 amino acids. In DNA form, the CDR3 reads TGTGCCAGCAGTCCAGGGGAGGACTCTGGGGCCAACGTCCTGACTTTC. Protein sequence: CASSPGEDSGANVLTF.

This clonotype was picked up a small number of times. J is TRBJ2-6 and V is TRBV7-3; D gene ambiguous. Germline V lookup: CDR1 SGHTA, CDR2 FQGTGA. Trimming stripped 2 bases from V and 1 base from J, with 9 bases between. This CDR3 contains 16 residues. The CDR3 nucleotides are TGTGCCAGCAGCTTATCCGGAGAGTCTGGGGCCAACGTCCTGACTTTC. As protein: CASSLSGESGANVLTF. Full variable domain (missing parts from reference TRBV7-3 and TRBJ2-6): GAGVSQTPSNKVTEKGKYVELRCDPISGHTALYWYRQSLGQGPEFLIYFQGTGAADDSGLPNDRFFAVRPEGSVSTLKIQRTERGDSAVYLCASSLSGESGANVLTFGAGSRLTVL.

This clonotype has a count of ten or more. This rearrangement joins TRBV20-1 to TRBJ2-3; 9 bases align to TRBD2. The germline V gene has CDR1 DFQATT and CDR2 SNEGSKA (reference sequence). V shed 5 bases and J 4 bases; nucleotides not matched to a gene: 7. This CDR3 contains 14 residues. CDR3 sequence: CSAPKSGRSDTQYF. The DNA for the CDR3 is TGCAGTGCTCCAAAGAGCGGGAGGTCAGATACGCAGTATTTT.

In its sample, this clonotype was seen many times. The chain recombines TRBV30 with TRBJ2-1, with D possibly matching TRBD2 (6 bases). The CDR3 has 13 amino acids. CDR1 and CDR2 (germline): GTSNPN, SVGIG (reference sequence). The V end was cut by 0 bases, the J end by 12 bases, with 15 bases between. The CDR3 loop reads CAWSVVTSSVQFF. The CDR3 coding sequence is TGTGCCTGGAGTGTTGTAACTAGCTCTGTGCAGTTCTTC.

This clonotype was detected ten times or more. The conserved final phenylalanine or tryptophan is absent from the CDR3, which likely points to a read error. The limits of the CDR3 on the DNA are not certain, so only TCRdb's listed CDR3 is given. The rearrangement uses TRBV14 and TRBJ1-1. With termini counted, the CDR3 has 10 amino acids. Germline V gene lookup returns CDR1 SGHDN and CDR2 FVKESK. CDR3 protein: CASSQDPSPG.

This rearrangement joins TRBV30 to TRBJ2-7, with 7 bases identical to TRBD2. The CDR3 covers 14 residues. V was clipped by 0 bases and J by 2 bases; unmatched bases: 4. The germline V gene has CDR1 GTSNPN and CDR2 SVGIG (reference sequence). The CDR3 here is CAWSVQAGTYEQYF. The CDR3 DNA is TGTGCCTGGAGTGTACAAGCGGGAACCTACGAGCAGTACTTC.

This clonotype was observed many times. The chain couples TRBV28 to TRBJ1-1; no reliable D call. V gave up 3 bases and J gave up 4 bases, with 6 bases separating them. CDR1 MDHEN and CDR2 SYDVKM come from the germline V gene. CDR3 length: 12 residues. DNA of the CDR3: TGTGCCAGCAGTTTCCCGGGCACTGAAGCTTTCTTT. It yields the protein CASSFPGTEAFF.

The chain carries TRBV6-2 or TRBV6-3 and TRBJ1-1, with D perhaps matching TRBD1 (6 bases). V lost 8 bases to trimming and J lost 1 base, with 11 bases between them. The germline V gene encodes CDR1 MNHEY and CDR2 SVGEGT. This CDR3 is built from 13 residues. In DNA form, the CDR3 reads TGTGCCAGCGGGAGGACAGCGAACACTGAAGCTTTCTTT. Translation gives CASGRTANTEAFF.

V and J are TRBV4-3 and TRBJ2-7, with a possible D match to TRBD1 (6 bases). The CDR3 sequence is 14 residues long. The germline CDR1 and CDR2 sequences are LGHNA and YSLEER. V gave up 0 bases and J gave up 2 bases, with 8 bases separating them. The CDR3 coding sequence is TGCGCCAGCAGCCAAGAGGACAGCCCCTACGAGCAGTACTTC. Encoded protein: CASSQEDSPYEQYF.

This clonotype was seen many times. The rearrangement joins TRBV11-2 to TRBJ2-5; D is uncertain. Germline V gene sequence: CDR1 SGHAT, CDR2 FQNNGV. Trimming left V 4 bases short and J 1 base short, with 10 bases between. This CDR3 has 14 amino acids. The CDR3 DNA reads as TGTGCCAGCAGCTACAATGGGGTCCAAGAGACCCAGTACTTC. This encodes CASSYNGVQETQYF. The full variable domain, with the rest looked up from reference TRBV11-2 and TRBJ2-5, is EAGVAQSPRYKIIEKRQSVAFWCNPISGHATLYWYQQILGQGPKLLIQFQNNGVVDDSQLPKDRFSAERLKGVDSTLKIQPAKLEDSAVYLCASSYNGVQETQYFGPGTRLLVL.

This clonotype has at least ten counts. The J gene is TRBJ2-3, the V gene TRBV7-3; D remains ambiguous. The CDR3 is 12 residues long. Germline loops: CDR1 SGHTA, CDR2 FQGTGA. V was clipped by 5 bases and J by 4 bases, with 7 bases between them. Written as DNA, the CDR3 is TGTGCCAGCAGCGCCAACCCAGATACGCAGTATTTT. Its protein is CASSANPDTQYF. The whole variable domain, remainder taken from reference TRBV7-3 and TRBJ2-3, is GAGVSQTPSNKVTEKGKYVELRCDPISGHTALYWYRQSLGQGPEFLIYFQGTGAADDSGLPNDRFFAVRPEGSVSTLKIQRTERGDSAVYLCASSANPDTQYFGPGTRLTVL.